These 7 T cell receptor beta chains share one sample of origin, sequenced in a study of T cell changes during pregnancy in multiple sclerosis. The data were produced by immunoSEQ multiplex PCR, yet TCRdb's version contains in-frame clones alone and is incomplete. The table lists roughly 100,000 clones, roughly 89% of them singletons. The sequencing used peripheral blood, collected after pregnancy. Receptors originate from a female donor in good health, enrolled as a control in a pregnancy study.

The gene calls are TRBV6-1 and TRBJ1-1, with D possibly matching TRBD1 (6 bases). Germline CDR1 MNHNS, CDR2 SASEGT. Trimming stripped 1 base from V and 5 bases from J, with 17 bases between. The CDR3 has 16 amino acids. In nucleotides, the CDR3 is TGTGCCAGCAGTGAAGTTGACCCCGGGGGGCGGACTGAAGCTTTCTTT. It translates to CASSEVDPGGRTEAFF.

V and J are TRBV5-4 and TRBJ2-5, with TRBD1 matching 11 bases. The CDR3 has 15 amino acids. J was trimmed by 1 base and V by 5 bases; bases with no gene match: 4. CDR1 is SGHNT and CDR2 is YYREEE in the germline V gene (reference sequence). In DNA form, the CDR3 reads TGTGCCAGCAGTCCCGGGACAGGGGGCCAAGAGACCCAGTACTTC. Protein sequence: CASSPGTGGQETQYF.

Comment on this clone: The junction does not match germline at one end; this may be a read error. The genes are TRBV7-7 and TRBJ2-7; TRBD1 matches 7 bases. This CDR3 is built from 15 residues. Looked up from germline, CDR1 is SSHAT and CDR2 is FNYEAQ (reference sequence). CDR3 nucleotide sequence: TGTGCTAGCAGCTTCCGACAGGGTTTATCCTACGAGCAGTACTTC. Encoded protein: CASSFRQGLSYEQYF.

The rearrangement links TRBV29-1 to TRBJ2-7; D call uncertain. The CDR3 consists of 11 residues. Trimming removed 6 bases from V and 6 bases from J, with 12 bases in between. Germline assignment: CDR1 SQVTM and CDR2 ANQGSEA. The CDR3 DNA follows: TGCAGCGTCCGCGATCTTGGCGAGCAGTACTTC. As protein: CSVRDLGEQYF.

The rearrangement uses TRBV4-3 and TRBJ1-1, with TRBD1 identical over 8 bases. Germline CDR1 LGHNA, CDR2 YSLEER. Trimming at V came to 5 bases and at J to 0 bases, leaving 11 bases not matched to a gene. The CDR3 is 17 amino acids. The CDR3 DNA reads TGCGCCAGCAGCTTCGGACAGGGCGGTGAGGTGAACACTGAAGCTTTCTTT. It codes for CASSFGQGGEVNTEAFF.

The chain is built from TRBV5-8 and TRBJ2-5; a weak D match, TRBD1 (7 bases). CDR1 is SGHTS and CDR2 is YDEGEE in the germline V gene. V was trimmed by 2 bases and J by 4 bases, leaving 21 bases between them. The CDR3 loop spans 17 amino acids. The CDR3, as DNA: TGTGCCAGCAGCTTAATAACAGGGGCCGGGGGTCCAGAGACCCAGTACTTC. This gives the protein CASSLITGAGGPETQYF.

This chain joins TRBV18 and TRBJ1-1; perhaps TRBD1 as D (5 bases). Per germline, CDR1 KGHSH and CDR2 LQKENI. This CDR3 contains 15 residues. The germline V and J ends were trimmed by 3 bases and 4 bases, with 15 bases remaining between them. The CDR3: CASSPGQGGVTEAFF. For the CDR3, the DNA is TGTGCCAGCTCACCTGGGCAGGGCGGCGTCACTGAAGCTTTCTTT.